The 19 T cell receptor beta chains below all came from one sample that was sequenced in a study of response to subunit inactivated influenza vaccine. TCRdb used MiXCR to reprocess the RT-PCR reads, holding one entry per CDR3 protein. The table shows approximately 500,000 distinct CDR3 sequences, with approximately 13% occurring only once. The source material was PBMCs from blood, sampled around seven weeks after vaccination. All receptors come from a man aged 50 to 59 who received an inactivated influenza vaccine.

This clonotype came up many times. The chain couples TRBV12-3 or TRBV12-4 to TRBJ2-7; 10 bases are a match to TRBD1. This CDR3 has 13 amino acids. V lost 6 bases and J lost 2; bases outside the gene matches: 1. This CDR3 is CASSGQGAYEQYF. In nucleotides, the CDR3 is TGTGCCAGCAGCGGACAGGGGGCCTACGAGCAGTACTTC.

The chain recombines TRBV6-2 or TRBV6-3 with TRBJ1-1, with 7 bases that match TRBD1. CDR3 length equals 15 residues. V shed 6 bases and J 2 bases; nucleotides not matched to a gene: 9. Looked up from germline, CDR1 is MNHEY and CDR2 is SVGEGT. The CDR3 DNA reads as TGTGCCAGCAGAAGCCAGGGGGTAGCCAACACTGAAGCTTTCTTT. It is translated as CASRSQGVANTEAFF.

In this sample, this clonotype turned up a few times. This sequence joins TRBV6-2 or TRBV6-3 and TRBJ2-5; D is uncertain. The V gene lost 4 bases and the J gene lost 5 bases, with 14 bases spanning the gap. There are 14 residues in the CDR3. Germline V CDR1 and CDR2: MNHEY, SVGEGT. In DNA, the CDR3 is TGTGCCAGCAGTTCAAGTAGCACCAGGGAGACCCAGTACTTC. This codes for CASSSSSTRETQYF.

This clonotype was seen repeatedly, ten times or more. The chain is built from TRBV7-2 and TRBJ1-2, with D perhaps TRBD1 (5 bases). This CDR3 has 13 residues. Germline V CDR1 and CDR2: SGHTA, FQGNSA. Deletions cut 8 bases from V and 2 bases from J, with 12 bases between. CDR3 nucleotide sequence: TGTGCCAGCGGTGCCGGGGCGAACTATGGCTACACCTTC. Translation: CASGAGANYGYTF.

Only a few counts were recorded for this clonotype. The genes are TRBV4-3 and TRBJ1-1; D gene ambiguous. Germline CDR1 LGHNA, CDR2 YSLEER. The V end was cut by 2 bases, the J end by 6 bases, with 16 bases between. This CDR3 comprises 15 residues. CDR3 region: CASSQTRRSGSEAFF. Written as DNA, the CDR3 is TGCGCCAGCAGCCAAACAAGGCGATCGGGGTCTGAAGCTTTCTTT.

This clonotype was seen a few times. The V call is TRBV7-2, the J call TRBJ2-1, with 14 positions matching TRBD2. The CDR3 sequence is 17 residues long. J lost 2 bases, V lost 5 bases, and 5 bases had no gene match. In germline, CDR1 is SGHTA, CDR2 FQGNSA. The CDR3 DNA reads TGTGCCAGCAGCCCTACGGGACTAGCGGGAGCCTACAATGAGCAGTTCTTC. This encodes CASSPTGLAGAYNEQFF.

The CDR3: CASSFWTPLMNTEAFF. For the CDR3, the DNA is TGTGCCAGCAGCTTCTGGACACCGCTTATGAACACTGAAGCTTTCTTT. The chain links TRBV7-9 to TRBJ1-1; maybe TRBD1 (5 bases). Germline V gene data show CDR1 as SEHNR and CDR2 as FQNEAQ (reference sequence). V dropped 3 bases and J dropped 0 bases, with 14 bases sitting between them. There are 16 residues in the CDR3.

This clonotype was seen a few times. The CDR3 nucleotides read TGCAGTGCTAGGCCAGGGGACAGTCGGACCGGGGAGCTGTTTTTT. This gives the protein CSARPGDSRTGELFF. The genes are TRBV20-1 and TRBJ2-2; 7 bases align to TRBD1. After removal of 3 bases from V and 5 bases from J, the junction contained 9 bases not matched to a gene. In germline, CDR1 is DFQATT, CDR2 SNEGSKA (reference sequence). This CDR3 spans 15 amino acids.

V usage is TRBV10-3 and J usage is TRBJ2-2; 11 nucleotides line up with TRBD2. Germline CDR1 reads ENHRY; CDR2 reads SYGVKD. V shed 7 bases and J 4 bases; nucleotides not matched to a gene: 14. This CDR3 comprises 18 residues. The CDR3 here is CAITNPLSGRAGTGELFF. Here the CDR3 DNA reads TGTGCCATCACCAACCCCCTTAGCGGGAGGGCCGGCACCGGGGAGCTGTTTTTT.

J is TRBJ2-3 and V is TRBV7-2, with TRBD2 matching 11 bases. Germline values: CDR1 SGHTA, CDR2 FQGNSA. The CDR3 runs 16 residues. J gave up 2 bases and V 5 bases, and 6 bases lay outside the gene matches. The CDR3 reads CASSQTLAGATDTQYF. CDR3 sequence (DNA): TGTGCCAGCAGCCAAACACTAGCGGGAGCCACAGATACGCAGTATTTT.

The chain carries TRBV20-1 and TRBJ2-1; D remains ambiguous. The germline CDR1 and CDR2 sequences are DFQATT and SNEGSKA (reference sequence). The CDR3 runs 13 residues. The V end was cut by 0 bases, the J end by 7 bases, with 10 bases between. The CDR3 loop is CSARDESQNEQFF. In DNA, the CDR3 is TGCAGTGCTAGAGATGAATCCCAGAATGAGCAGTTCTTC.

The sample holds many counts of this clonotype. V usage is TRBV6-1 and J usage is TRBJ2-3; 8 bases are shared with TRBD2. The CDR3 has 14 residues. Trimming removed 6 bases from V and 1 base from J; junction bases left unmatched: 3. Germline assignment: CDR1 MNHNS and CDR2 SASEGT. CDR3 sequence (DNA): TGTGCCAGCAGGACGGGACTAGGCACAGATACGCAGTATTTT. Encoded protein: CASRTGLGTDTQYF.

In its sample, this clonotype was seen a few times. The rearrangement uses TRBV4-3 and TRBJ2-1; D unresolved. V was cut by 4 bases and J by 8 bases, with 15 bases left in between. The germline V gene encodes CDR1 LGHNA and CDR2 YSLEER. CDR3 size: 14 residues. CDR3 region: CASSLRAGRHEQFF. CDR3 coding DNA: TGCGCCAGCAGCCTCCGGGCCGGAAGGCATGAGCAGTTCTTC.

V and J are TRBV4-2 and TRBJ2-2, with D possibly TRBD2 on 6 matching bases. The CDR3 contains 16 residues. Germline V gene data show CDR1 as LGHNA and CDR2 as YNFKEQ. Trimming removed 1 base at V and 1 base at J, with 10 bases between. The CDR3 coding sequence is TGTGCCAGCAGCCAAGTGGGACTTAAGAACACCGGGGAGCTGTTTTTT. Its translation: CASSQVGLKNTGELFF.

There are many counts of this clonotype. This rearrangement joins TRBV5-1 to TRBJ2-7, with no clear D. V was shortened by 4 bases and J by 3 bases, with 17 bases between the two germline ends. The germline CDR1 and CDR2 sequences are SGHRS and YFSETQ. This CDR3 spans 15 amino acids. The DNA for the CDR3 is TGCGCCAGCAGCGCCAGCTCGCGAAGGTACTACGAGCAGTACTTC. Residues: CASSASSRRYYEQYF.

This clonotype was observed at least ten times. CDR3 DNA sequence: TGCAGTGCTAGAGCGGGGGGCGAGTGGGGACCGACGAACACCGGGGAGCTGTTTTTT. It yields the protein CSARAGGEWGPTNTGELFF. The chain is built from TRBV20-1 and TRBJ2-2, with TRBD2 as a possible D gene (7 bases). CDR3 length equals 19 residues. Trimming pared 1 base from V and 0 bases from J, leaving 21 bases between. The germline CDR1 and CDR2 sequences are DFQATT and SNEGSKA (reference sequence).

This clonotype was seen more than once but under ten times. The V call is TRBV11-2, the J call TRBJ2-1; the D is unclear. From germline, CDR1 is SGHAT and CDR2 FQNNGV. Trimming stripped 2 bases from V and 6 bases from J, with 5 bases between. The CDR3 is 12 residues long. CDR3 sequence: CASSLTVNEQFF. As DNA, the CDR3 is TGTGCCAGCAGCTTAACCGTCAATGAGCAGTTCTTC.

This clonotype was counted between two and nine times. The chain employs TRBV11-2 and TRBJ2-7, with 8 bases lining up with TRBD1. The V and J ends lost 5 bases and 3 bases, in that order; junction bases with no gene match: 9. The CDR3 runs to 15 residues. In germline, CDR1 is SGHAT, CDR2 FQNNGV. This CDR3 is CASSQTGTGYYEQYF. DNA of the CDR3: TGTGCCAGCAGCCAAACCGGGACAGGCTACTACGAGCAGTACTTC. Looking up the rest from reference TRBV11-2 and TRBJ2-7 gives the full variable domain: EAGVAQSPRYKIIEKRQSVAFWCNPISGHATLYWYQQILGQGPKLLIQFQNNGVVDDSQLPKDRFSAERLKGVDSTLKIQPAKLEDSAVYLCASSQTGTGYYEQYFGPGTRLTVT.

Only a few counts were recorded for this clonotype. The genes are TRBV7-9 and TRBJ2-2, with 12 bases identical to TRBD1. There are 17 residues in the CDR3. J was trimmed by 7 bases and V by 7 bases; bases with no gene match: 13. Germline V gene lookup returns CDR1 SEHNR and CDR2 FQNEAQ (reference sequence). The CDR3, as DNA: TGTGCCAGCACCCTATCCGGGACAGGGGGCGCAGGCGGGGAGCTGTTTTTT. The encoded protein is CASTLSGTGGAGGELFF.